The text below deals with one T cell receptor (beta chain). This entry belongs to a study of shared clonotypes between healthy human individuals. Repertoires were generated with immunoSEQ multiplex PCR, while TCRdb's copy carries only in-frame clones and drops some. The data hold about 2.2 million clones, with roughly 91% observed a single time. The CDR3 is 13 amino acids. Deletions cut 5 bases from V and 12 bases from J, with 20 bases between. The germline CDR1 and CDR2 sequences are SEHNR and FQNEAQ (reference sequence). The naive CD8 fraction comprised CD45RO-negative cells positively selected for CCR7 and excluded terminally differentiated effector memory CD45RA+ cells.

The sequenced material came from naive CD8+ T cells from PBMCs. The chain recombines TRBV7-9 with TRBJ2-7; tentatively, D is TRBD2 (5 bases). This sequence was found in a man aged 18-30 years in good health. Some clones in this sample may be carry-over from other donors' samples. The CDR3 DNA reads as TGTGCCAGCAGCCCCCCCGGGGTACTGGTTTCGTACTTC. Translated: CASSPPGVLVSYF.